These 3 T cell receptor beta chains originate from one sample sequenced in a study of T-cell memory formation after mild COVID-19. TCRdb redid the calling of the 5' RACE reads with MiXCR, one entry per CDR3 protein. The data hold approximately 60,000 distinct CDR3 sequences, with roughly 9.9% observed a single time. The sample was PBMCs or a T cell subset sorted from them (not recorded which). The receptors stem from a man aged 18 to 29 who had mild COVID-19 (a few samples of this study predate the infection). Cell type and time point are not known.

The chain links TRBV11-3 to TRBJ2-3, with D maybe TRBD1 (5 bases). Germline V CDR1 and CDR2: SGHNT, YENEEA. V was trimmed by 6 bases and J by 3 bases, leaving 16 bases between them. The CDR3 is 15 residues long. CDR3 in DNA: TGTGCCAGCAGGCCCACCCAGGGCCCAACAGATACGCAGTATTTT. Its protein is CASRPTQGPTDTQYF.

This clonotype was detected a few times. The rearrangement links TRBV19 to TRBJ2-6; 7 bases are a match to TRBD1. The CDR3 length is 14 residues. Germline CDR1 reads LNHDA; CDR2 reads SQIVND (reference sequence). V lost 8 bases, J lost 0 bases, and 1 base stayed unmatched. In DNA, the CDR3 is TGTGCCAGTGACAGGGACTCTGGGGCCAACGTCCTGACTTTC. It specifies CASDRDSGANVLTF. Variable domain in full (rest from reference TRBV19 and TRBJ2-6): DGGITQSPKYLFRKEGQNVTLSCEQNLNHDAMYWYRQDPGQGLRLIYYSQIVNDFQKGDIAEGYSVSREKKESFPLTVTSAQKNPTAFYLCASDRDSGANVLTFGAGSRLTVL.

The chain uses TRBV24-1 and TRBJ1-1; possibly TRBD1 for D (6 bases). The CDR3 covers 14 residues. V gave up 7 bases and J gave up 1 base, with 12 bases separating them. Germline CDR1 reads KGHDR; CDR2 reads SFDVKD. CDR3 sequence reads: CATRGMGANTEAFF. In nucleotides, the CDR3 is TGTGCCACCAGGGGCATGGGGGCGAACACTGAAGCTTTCTTT.